This record concerns one T cell receptor beta chain sequence. Its antigen is not identified. V was shortened by 5 bases and J by 1 base, with 15 bases between the two germline ends. CDR3 length equals 15 residues. Germline V gives CDR1 KGHSH, CDR2 LQKENI. TCRdb fed the 5' RACE reads into MiXCR, producing one record per CDR3 protein. Of about 150,000 distinct CDR3 sequences in the sample, about 14% were seen once. The source of the sample is a study of T-cell memory formation after mild COVID-19. At the level of the study: TCR clusters showed largely donor specificity.

Points from the study as a whole: Later expanders leaned CD4+, whereas clones that contracted between day 15 and 85 were balanced CD4/CD8. Of the contracting clones, CD4+ ones lay mainly in CM and EM, and CD8+ ones in EMRA.

Sample: PBMCs or a T cell subset sorted from them (not recorded which). V usage is TRBV18 and J usage is TRBJ2-7; a weak D match, TRBD1 (6 bases). The sequence was collected from an adult woman who had mild COVID-19 (a few samples of this study predate the infection). Cell type and time point are not known. The CDR3 bases are TGTGCCAGCTCAACCGACTGGACAGATTCCTACGAGCAGTACTTC. Protein sequence: CASSTDWTDSYEQYF. Full variable domain (rest looked up from reference TRBV18 and TRBJ2-7): NAGVMQNPRHLVRRRGQEARLRCSPMKGHSHVYWYRQLPEEGLKFMVYLQKENIIDESGMPKERFSAEFPKEGPSILRIQQVVRGDSAAYFCASSTDWTDSYEQYFGPGTRLTVT.